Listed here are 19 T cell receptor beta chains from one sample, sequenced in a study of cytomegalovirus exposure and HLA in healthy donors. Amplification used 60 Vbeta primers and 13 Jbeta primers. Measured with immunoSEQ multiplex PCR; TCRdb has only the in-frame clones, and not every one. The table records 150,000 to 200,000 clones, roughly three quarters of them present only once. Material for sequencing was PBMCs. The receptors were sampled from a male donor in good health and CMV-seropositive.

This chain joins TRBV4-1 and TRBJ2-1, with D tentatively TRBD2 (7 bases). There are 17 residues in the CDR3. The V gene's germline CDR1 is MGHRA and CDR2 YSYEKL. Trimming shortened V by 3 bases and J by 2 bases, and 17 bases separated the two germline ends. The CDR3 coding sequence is TGCGCCAGCAGCCACCCTTCACCGGGGGGCGCCTACAATGAGCAGTTCTTC. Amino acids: CASSHPSPGGAYNEQFF.

The CDR3 here is CASSQETSGTDTQYF. Written as DNA, the CDR3 is TGCGCCAGCAGCCAAGAGACTAGCGGCACAGATACGCAGTATTTT. The rearrangement uses TRBV4-3 and TRBJ2-3, with TRBD2 matching 8 bases. CDR1 is LGHNA, CDR2 YSLEER, per germline. V trimming: 0 bases; J trimming: 1 base; junction bases outside the gene matches: 0. CDR3 length equals 15 residues.

The CDR3 DNA follows: TGTGCCAGCAGGCTGACTAGCGGGGGTGATACGCAGTATTTT. Protein sequence: CASRLTSGGDTQYF. The chain carries TRBV2 and TRBJ2-3, with 12 bases identical to TRBD2. Per germline, CDR1 SNHLY and CDR2 FYNNEI. The V and J ends lost 6 bases and 6 bases, in that order; junction bases with no gene match: 4. The CDR3 length is 14 residues. Full variable domain (rest looked up from reference TRBV2 and TRBJ2-3): EPEVTQTPSHQVTQMGQEVILRCVPISNHLYFYWYRQILGQKVEFLVSFYNNEISEKSEIFDDQFSVERPDGSNFTLKIRSTKLEDSAMYFCASRLTSGGDTQYFGPGTRLTVL.

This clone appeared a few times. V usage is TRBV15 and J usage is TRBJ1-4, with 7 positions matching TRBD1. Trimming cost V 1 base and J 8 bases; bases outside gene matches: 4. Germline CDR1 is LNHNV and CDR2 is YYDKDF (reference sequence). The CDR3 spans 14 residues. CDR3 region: CATSRVTGREKLFF. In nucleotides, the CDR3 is TGTGCCACCAGCAGAGTGACAGGGAGGGAAAAACTGTTTTTT. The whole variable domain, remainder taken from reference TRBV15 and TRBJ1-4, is DAMVIQNPRYQVTQFGKPVTLSCSQTLNHNVMYWYQQKSSQAPKLLFHYYDKDFNNEADTPDNFQSRRPNTSFCFLDIRSPGLGDTAMYLCATSRVTGREKLFFGSGTQLSVL.

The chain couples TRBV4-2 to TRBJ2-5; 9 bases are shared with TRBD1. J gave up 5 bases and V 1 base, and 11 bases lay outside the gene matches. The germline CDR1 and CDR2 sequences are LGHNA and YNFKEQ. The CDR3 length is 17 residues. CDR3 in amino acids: CASSQVPWTGEEETQYF. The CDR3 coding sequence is TGTGCCAGCAGCCAAGTTCCCTGGACAGGGGAGGAGGAGACCCAGTACTTC.

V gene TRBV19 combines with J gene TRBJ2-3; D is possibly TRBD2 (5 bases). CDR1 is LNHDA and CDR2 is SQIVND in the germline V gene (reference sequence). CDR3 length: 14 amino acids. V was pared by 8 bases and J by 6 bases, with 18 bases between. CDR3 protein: CASAGKGGLDTQYF. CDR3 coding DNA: TGTGCCAGTGCCGGGAAGGGTGGCTTGGATACGCAGTATTTT.

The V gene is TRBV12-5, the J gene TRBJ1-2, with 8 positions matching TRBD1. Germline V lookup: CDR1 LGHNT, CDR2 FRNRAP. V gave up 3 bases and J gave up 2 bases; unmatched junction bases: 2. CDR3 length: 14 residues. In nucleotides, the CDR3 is TGTGCTAGTGGTTTTGGGACAGGCAACTATGGCTACACCTTC. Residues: CASGFGTGNYGYTF. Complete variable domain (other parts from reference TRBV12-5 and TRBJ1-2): DARVTQTPRHKVTEMGQEVTMRCQPILGHNTVFWYRQTMMQGLELLAYFRNRAPLDDSGMPKDRFSAEMPDATLATLKIQPSEPRDSAVYFCASGFGTGNYGYTFGSGTRLTVV.

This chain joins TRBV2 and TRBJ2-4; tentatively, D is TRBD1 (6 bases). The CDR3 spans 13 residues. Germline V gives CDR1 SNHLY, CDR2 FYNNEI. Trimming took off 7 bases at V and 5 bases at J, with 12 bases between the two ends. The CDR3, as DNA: TGTGCCAGCAACGTGGGGGCCGAAAACATTCAGTACTTC. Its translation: CASNVGAENIQYF.

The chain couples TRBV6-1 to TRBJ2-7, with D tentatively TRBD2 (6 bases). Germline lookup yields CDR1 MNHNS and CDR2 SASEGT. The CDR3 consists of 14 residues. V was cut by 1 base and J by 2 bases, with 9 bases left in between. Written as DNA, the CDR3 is TGTGCCAGCAGTGAAGTGGGGGGTCCCTACGAGCAGTACTTC. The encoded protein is CASSEVGGPYEQYF.

CDR3 amino acids: CASSWGQGANGYTF. The DNA of the CDR3 is TGTGCCAGCAGTTGGGGACAGGGGGCAAATGGCTACACCTTC. The genes are TRBV6-5 and TRBJ1-2; 12 nucleotides match TRBD1. J lost 6 bases, V lost 4 bases, and 3 bases had no gene match. Germline V lookup: CDR1 MNHEY, CDR2 SVGAGI. The CDR3 has 14 residues.

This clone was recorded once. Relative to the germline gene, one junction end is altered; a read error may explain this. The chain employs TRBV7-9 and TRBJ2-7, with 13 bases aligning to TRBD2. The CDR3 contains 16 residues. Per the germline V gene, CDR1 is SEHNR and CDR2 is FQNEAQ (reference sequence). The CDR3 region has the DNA TGTTCCAGCAGCTTTGGGACTAGCGGGATCTCGGGGGAGCAGTACTTC. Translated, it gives CSSSFGTSGISGEQYF.

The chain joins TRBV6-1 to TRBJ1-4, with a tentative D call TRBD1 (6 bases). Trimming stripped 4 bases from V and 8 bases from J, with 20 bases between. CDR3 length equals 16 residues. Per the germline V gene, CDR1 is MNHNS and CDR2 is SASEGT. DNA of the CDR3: TGTGCCAGCAGTGTGAACCGAAACAGGGTAGCCGAAAAACTGTTTTTT. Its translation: CASSVNRNRVAEKLFF.

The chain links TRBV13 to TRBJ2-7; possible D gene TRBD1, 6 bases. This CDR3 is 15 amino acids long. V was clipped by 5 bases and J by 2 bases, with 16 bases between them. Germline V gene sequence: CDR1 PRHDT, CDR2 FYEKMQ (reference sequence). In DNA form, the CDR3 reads TGTGCCAGCAGCATCCGGGACATTGGAGCCTACGAGCAGTACTTC. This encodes CASSIRDIGAYEQYF. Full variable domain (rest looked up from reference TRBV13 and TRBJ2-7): AAGVIQSPRHLIKEKRETATLKCYPIPRHDTVYWYQQGPGQDPQFLISFYEKMQSDKGSIPDRFSAQQFSDYHSELNMSSLELGDSALYFCASSIRDIGAYEQYFGPGTRLTVT.

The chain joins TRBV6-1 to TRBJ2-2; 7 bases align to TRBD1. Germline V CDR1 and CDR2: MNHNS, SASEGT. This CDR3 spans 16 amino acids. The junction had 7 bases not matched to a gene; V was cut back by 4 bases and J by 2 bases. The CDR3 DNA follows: TGTGCCAGCAGTGCGGGGACAGACATAAACACCGGGGAGCTGTTTTTT. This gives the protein CASSAGTDINTGELFF.

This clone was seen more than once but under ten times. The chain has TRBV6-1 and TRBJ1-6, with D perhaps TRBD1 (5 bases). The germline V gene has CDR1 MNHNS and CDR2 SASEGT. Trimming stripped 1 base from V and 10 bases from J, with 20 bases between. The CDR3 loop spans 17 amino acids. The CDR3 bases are TGTGCCAGCAGTGAAGGGCCGGGACTCCGAAACAGCTCACCCCTCCACTTT. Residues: CASSEGPGLRNSSPLHF.

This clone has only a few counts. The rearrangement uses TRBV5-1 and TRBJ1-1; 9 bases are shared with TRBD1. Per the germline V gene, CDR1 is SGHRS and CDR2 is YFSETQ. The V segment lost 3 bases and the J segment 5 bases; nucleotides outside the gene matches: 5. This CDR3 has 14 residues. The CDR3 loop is CASSSGTGLTEAFF. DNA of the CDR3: TGCGCCAGCAGCTCTGGGACAGGGTTGACTGAAGCTTTCTTT.

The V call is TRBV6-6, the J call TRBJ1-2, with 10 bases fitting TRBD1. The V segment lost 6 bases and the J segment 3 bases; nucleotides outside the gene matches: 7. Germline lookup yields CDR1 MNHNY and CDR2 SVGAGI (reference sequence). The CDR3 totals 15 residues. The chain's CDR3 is CASSYDGTGDYGYTF. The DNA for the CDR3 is TGTGCCAGCAGCTACGACGGGACAGGGGACTATGGCTACACCTTC.

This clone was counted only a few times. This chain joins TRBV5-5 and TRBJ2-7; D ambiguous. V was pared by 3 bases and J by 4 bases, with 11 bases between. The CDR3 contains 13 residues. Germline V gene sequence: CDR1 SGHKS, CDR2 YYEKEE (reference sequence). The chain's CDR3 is CASSSPGPYEQYF. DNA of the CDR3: TGTGCCAGCAGCTCACCGGGTCCTTACGAGCAGTACTTC.

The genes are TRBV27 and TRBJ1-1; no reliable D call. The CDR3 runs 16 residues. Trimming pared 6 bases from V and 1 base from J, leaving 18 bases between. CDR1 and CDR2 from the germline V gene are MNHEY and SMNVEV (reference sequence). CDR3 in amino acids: CASSTSPQRWNTEAFF. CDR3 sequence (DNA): TGTGCCAGCAGCACTAGTCCACAGCGGTGGAACACTGAAGCTTTCTTT.